Below are 3 T cell receptor beta chains sequenced from a single sample in a study of early T cells in non-severe SARS-CoV-2 infection. TCRdb re-called the 5' RACE reads with MiXCR, one entry per CDR3 protein. In the table there are roughly 81,000 distinct CDR3 sequences, around 10% of which are singletons. Sequenced sample: whole blood. These TCRs come from an adult who was a healthcare worker with PCR-confirmed SARS-CoV-2 infection or an uninfected control (not recorded which).

This clonotype was counted only a few times. This chain uses TRBV6-1 with TRBJ2-7; TRBD1 matches 8 bases. In germline, CDR1 is MNHNS, CDR2 SASEGT. V shed 7 bases, J shed 3 bases, and the junction held 11 bases outside the gene matches. This CDR3 comprises 15 residues. CDR3 sequence reads: CASKNGQGGGYEQYF. In DNA form, the CDR3 reads TGTGCCAGCAAAAACGGACAGGGAGGAGGCTACGAGCAGTACTTC.

This clonotype was seen repeatedly, ten times or more. The chain is built from TRBV14 and TRBJ1-1; 7 bases match TRBD1. The CDR3 extends over 15 amino acids. Germline-derived CDR1 and CDR2 are SGHDN and FVKESK. J gave up 0 bases and V 3 bases, and 4 bases lay outside the gene matches. CDR3: CASSQRTGLNTEAFF. DNA for the CDR3: TGTGCCAGCAGCCAGAGGACAGGATTGAACACTGAAGCTTTCTTT.

The sample holds many counts of this clonotype. The rearrangement joins TRBV30 to TRBJ1-3; D perhaps matches TRBD1 (6 bases). Germline lookup yields CDR1 GTSNPN and CDR2 SVGIG (reference sequence). V was pared by 6 bases and J by 0 bases, with 15 bases between. CDR3 length: 15 residues. The CDR3 DNA reads as TGTGCCTGTAACAGGGAGGAGACCTCTGGAAACACCATATATTTT. Translating it yields CACNREETSGNTIYF. The whole variable domain, remainder taken from reference TRBV30 and TRBJ1-3, is SQTIHQWPATLVQPVGSPLSLECTVEGTSNPNLYWYRQAAGRGLQLLFYSVGIGQISSEVPQNLSASRPQDRQFILSSKKLLLSDSGFYLCACNREETSGNTIYFGEGSWLTVV.